These T cell receptor beta chains were read from a single sample in a study of cytomegalovirus exposure and HLA in healthy donors. Generated by immunoSEQ multiplex PCR, the TCRdb table keeps only in-frame clones and is missing some. The sample carries around 62,000 clones, more than 60% recorded once. Sequencing used PBMCs. The receptors derive from a male donor in good health and CMV-seropositive. CDR3s include the opening cysteine and the closing phenylalanine or tryptophan. The D gene is left open where the match is weak. Clone size is stated in some rows and not others, as once, few, many or a class when expanded.

j_call v_call clone_size d_call cdr3_aa cdr3_nt
TRBJ2-1 TRBV9 . . CASSPVRGSLPFF TGTGCCAGCAGCCCGGTGAGAGGGTCCTTGCCGTTCTTC
TRBJ2-7 TRBV4-3 . TRBD1 CASSQEDRGLDEQYF TGCGCCAGCAGCCAAGAGGACAGGGGCCTAGACGAGCAGTACTTC
TRBJ1-6 TRBV5-6 few . CASSLANSPLHF TGTGCCAGCAGCTTGGCGAATTCACCCCTCCACTTT
TRBJ2-3 TRBV4-2 few TRBD2 CASSQDLAGGPDTQYF TGTGCCAGCAGCCAAGATCTAGCGGGGGGGCCAGATACGCAGTATTTT
TRBJ2-2 TRBV7-3 few TRBD2 CASSLDPRTSEEGELFF TGTGCCAGCAGCCTTGACCCCCGGACTAGCGAGGAGGGGGAGCTGTTTTTT
TRBJ1-5 TRBV6-5 . . CASSPQGLGQPQHF TGTGCCAGCAGTCCGCAGGGACTGGGTCAGCCCCAGCATTTT
TRBJ1-1 TRBV5-1 . TRBD1 CASSVSPGTGGTEAFF TGCGCCAGCAGCGTATCTCCCGGGACAGGGGGCACTGAAGCTTTCTTT
TRBJ2-5 TRBV5-1 . TRBD1 CASSLGGQGETQYF TGCGCCAGCAGCTTGGGAGGACAGGGAGAGACCCAGTACTTC
TRBJ2-5 TRBV2 . TRBD2 CASSVTGTSGFETQYF TGTGCCAGCAGCGTCACCGGGACTAGCGGTTTTGAGACCCAGTACTTC
TRBJ2-3 TRBV6-1 few TRBD2 CASSELAGGPDTQYF TGTGCCAGCAGTGAACTAGCGGGGGGGCCAGATACGCAGTATTTT
TRBJ1-1 TRBV11-2 . . CASSLDGGRNTEAFF TGTGCCAGCAGCTTAGACGGGGGGAGGAACACTGAAGCTTTCTTT
TRBJ1-1 TRBV5-1 . . CASSGTLNTEAFF TGCGCCAGCAGCGGCACCCTGAACACTGAAGCTTTCTTT
TRBJ1-2 TRBV29-1 few . CSAGDSGLHGYTF TGCAGCGCAGGGGATTCGGGGCTGCATGGCTACACCTTC
TRBJ2-7 TRBV13 . TRBD1 CASSNRDRGSYEQYF TGTGCCAGCAGCAACCGGGACAGGGGCTCCTACGAGCAGTACTTC
TRBJ2-3 TRBV5-4 . TRBD2 CASSLWAGGPDTQYF TGTGCCAGCAGCTTGTGGGCGGGGGGGCCAGATACGCAGTATTTT
TRBJ1-5 TRBV28 . TRBD1 CASSGWAITGVNSNQPQHF TGTGCCAGCAGTGGCTGGGCCATCACAGGGGTTAATAGCAATCAGCCCCAGCATTTT
TRBJ2-1 TRBV6-1 . . CASSGSNGGRVQGEQFF TGTGCCAGCAGTGGGTCAAACGGGGGGCGAGTTCAGGGTGAGCAGTTCTTC
TRBJ2-5 TRBV7-8 . . CASSLVYSYQETQYF TGTGCCAGCAGCTTAGTTTACAGCTACCAAGAGACCCAGTACTTC
TRBJ1-1 TRBV7-9 . TRBD1 CASSLSADYRGDTEAFF TGTGCCAGCAGCTTGTCCGCCGACTACAGGGGAGACACTGAAGCTTTCTTT
TRBJ2-3 TRBV7-2 . TRBD2 CASSPVPAGGGNTQYF TGTGCCAGCAGCCCCGTCCCAGCGGGGGGTGGGAATACGCAGTATTTT
TRBJ1-1 TRBV28 . . CASSFRRNTEAFF TGTGCCAGCAGTTTTCGCAGGAACACTGAAGCTTTCTTT
TRBJ2-2 TRBV11-2 few . CASSSTGFGELFF TGTGCCAGCAGCTCCACAGGGTTCGGGGAGCTGTTTTTT
TRBJ2-7 TRBV30 . TRBD2 CAWSRGGLYEQYF TGTGCCTGGAGTCGGGGGGGACTCTACGAGCAGTACTTC
TRBJ2-7 TRBV11-1 . . CASSLQGRSSYEQYF TGTGCCAGCAGCTTACAGGGCCGAAGCTCCTACGAGCAGTACTTC
TRBJ1-1 TRBV14 . . CASSRVPGGTEAFF TGTGCCAGCAGCCGCGTTCCCGGGGGCACTGAAGCTTTCTTT
TRBJ2-7 TRBV7-9 . . CASSPAGLAGFGEQYF TGTGCCAGCAGCCCCGCGGGGCTAGCAGGATTCGGCGAGCAGTACTTC
TRBJ1-1 TRBV6-4 . . CASPAGRVLWNTEAFF TGTGCCAGCCCGGCCGGCCGGGTCCTGTGGAACACTGAAGCTTTCTTT
TRBJ1-2 TRBV29-1 few TRBD1 CSVLGQGSGGYTF TGCAGCGTCCTCGGACAGGGCTCAGGTGGTTACACCTTC
TRBJ2-5 TRBV7-9 . TRBD2 CASSSSGVQETQYF TGTGCCAGCAGCTCGAGCGGGGTACAAGAGACCCAGTACTTC
TRBJ2-5 TRBV10-3 . TRBD2 CATGLAGYQETQYF TGTGCCACCGGACTAGCGGGGTACCAAGAGACCCAGTACTTC
TRBJ2-7 TRBV6-1 . . CASRGPRGSSYEQYF TGTGCCAGCAGGGGACCCAGGGGTAGCTCCTACGAGCAGTACTTC
TRBJ1-5 TRBV5-4 . . CASSYTGSNQPQHF TGTGCCAGCAGTTACACCGGGAGCAATCAGCCCCAGCATTTT
TRBJ2-7 TRBV18 . . CASSGGLGEQYF TGTGCCAGCTCCGGAGGCCTAGGCGAGCAGTACTTC
TRBJ2-7 TRBV6-5 . . CASSFTGEQYF TGTGCCAGCAGTTTCACGGGCGAGCAGTACTTC
TRBJ1-2 TRBV4-2 . . CASSQDLTRPTGYTF TGTGCCAGCAGCCAAGATCTTACGCGGCCTACAGGCTACACCTTC
TRBJ1-4 TRBV5-1 . . CASSAADDGVEKLFF TGCGCCAGCAGCGCCGCCGATGACGGGGTCGAAAAACTGTTTTTT
TRBJ1-6 TRBV5-1 few TRBD1 CASSQGQGGSSFTLHF TGCGCCAGCAGCCAGGGGCAGGGGGGCAGTTCATTCACCCTCCACTTT
TRBJ1-2 TRBV10-3 once . CAIRGQDYGYTF TGTGCCATCAGGGGGCAGGATTATGGCTACACCTTC
TRBJ1-6 TRBV28 few . CASSLARAAYNSPLHF TGTGCCAGCAGTTTGGCCAGGGCAGCCTATAATTCACCCCTCCACTTT
TRBJ1-2 TRBV4-3 . TRBD1 CASSQEGQGGGYTF TGCGCCAGCAGCCAAGAAGGACAGGGTGGAGGCTACACCTTC
TRBJ1-1 TRBV28 . . CASSSPKEVGPEAFF TGTGCCAGCAGTTCGCCCAAGGAGGTCGGCCCTGAAGCTTTCTTT
TRBJ2-6 TRBV5-5 . . CASNPGHQSSGANVLTF TGTGCCAGCAACCCGGGACACCAGAGCTCTGGGGCCAACGTCCTGACTTTC
TRBJ2-7 TRBV23-1 . TRBD2 CASSQSWRETYEQYF TGCGCCAGCAGTCAATCCTGGCGGGAGACCTACGAGCAGTACTTC
TRBJ2-7 TRBV5-1 . . CASSHGTGSYEQYF TGCGCCAGCAGCCACGGGACTGGCTCCTACGAGCAGTACTTC
TRBJ2-1 TRBV12-5 . . CASGLARDEQFF TGTGCTAGTGGTTTGGCCCGCGATGAGCAGTTCTTC
TRBJ1-1 TRBV30 . . CAWSVHSGGGAFF TGTGCCTGGAGTGTCCACTCTGGAGGAGGAGCTTTCTTT
TRBJ2-7 TRBV15 . TRBD2 CATSRKREGSYEQYF TGTGCCACCAGCAGAAAAAGGGAGGGCTCCTACGAGCAGTACTTC
TRBJ1-5 TRBV27 . TRBD1 CASSGDRAGNQPQHF TGTGCCAGCAGTGGGGACAGGGCAGGCAATCAGCCCCAGCATTTT
TRBJ2-3 TRBV2 . TRBD2 CASSEGSGGSNTDTQYF TGTGCCAGCAGTGAAGGTAGCGGGGGATCTAACACAGATACGCAGTATTTT
TRBJ2-5 TRBV6-6 . . CASSPVGKSQYF TGTGCCAGCAGCCCCGTGGGCAAGTCCCAGTACTTC